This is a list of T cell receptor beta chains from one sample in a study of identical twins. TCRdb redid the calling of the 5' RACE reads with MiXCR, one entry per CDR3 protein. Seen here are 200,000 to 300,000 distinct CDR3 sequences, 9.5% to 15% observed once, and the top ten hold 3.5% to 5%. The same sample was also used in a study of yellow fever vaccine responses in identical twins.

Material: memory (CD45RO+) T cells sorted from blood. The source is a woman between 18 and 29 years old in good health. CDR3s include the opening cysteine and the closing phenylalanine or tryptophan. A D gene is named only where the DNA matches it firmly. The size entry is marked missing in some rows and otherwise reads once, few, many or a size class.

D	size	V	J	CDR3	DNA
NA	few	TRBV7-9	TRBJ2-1	CASSPARTGRADEQFF	TGTGCCAGCAGCCCGGCGAGGACAGGGAGGGCGGATGAGCAGTTCTTC
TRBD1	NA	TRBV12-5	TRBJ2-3	CASALGQGANTQYF	TGTGCTAGTGCCCTGGGACAGGGGGCGAATACGCAGTATTTT
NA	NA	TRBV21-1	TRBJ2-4	CASSKARSSLLWDRSILAKNIQYF	TGTGCCAGCAGCAAAGCGCGAAGTAGTTTATTGTGGGACAGGAGTATCTTAGCCAAAAACATTCAGTACTTC
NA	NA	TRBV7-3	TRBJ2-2	CASSPLGENGELFF	TGTGCCAGCAGCCCACTGGGGGAAAACGGGGAGCTGTTTTTT
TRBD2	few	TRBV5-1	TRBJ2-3	CASSLGPLGTSPTDTQYF	TGCGCCAGCAGCTTGGGTCCCTTGGGGACTAGCCCCACAGATACGCAGTATTTT
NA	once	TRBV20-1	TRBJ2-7	CSARKSDYEQYF	TGCAGTGCTAGAAAATCAGACTACGAGCAGTACTTC
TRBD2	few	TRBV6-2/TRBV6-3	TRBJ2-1	CASSYLGLAGGGSNEQFF	TGTGCCAGCAGTTACCTGGGACTAGCGGGTGGGGGAAGCAATGAGCAGTTCTTC
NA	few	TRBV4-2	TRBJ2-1	CASSQDGGYNEQFF	TGTGCCAGCAGCCAAGATGGTGGCTACAATGAGCAGTTCTTC
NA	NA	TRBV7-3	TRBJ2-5	CASSPAGKAQETQYF	TGTGCCAGCAGTCCGGCAGGGAAAGCACAAGAGACCCAGTACTTC
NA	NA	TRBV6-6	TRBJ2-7	CASRYGFYEQYF	TGTGCCAGCAGATATGGGTTCTACGAGCAGTACTTC
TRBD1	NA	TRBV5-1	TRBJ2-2	CASSPGTGLVGELFF	TGCGCCAGCAGCCCCGGGACAGGGCTCGTCGGGGAGCTGTTTTTT
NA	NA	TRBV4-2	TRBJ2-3	CASSQDKGTGTDTQYF	TGTGCCAGCAGCCAAGATAAGGGGACGGGCACAGATACGCAGTATTTT
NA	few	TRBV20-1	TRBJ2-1	CSAKNPQGIEQFF	TGCAGTGCTAAAAATCCACAGGGTATTGAGCAGTTCTTC
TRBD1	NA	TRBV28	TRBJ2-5	CASSKRDRPEAQYF	TGTGCCAGCAGCAAAAGGGACAGACCTGAGGCCCAGTACTTC
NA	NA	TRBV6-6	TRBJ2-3	CASKRDTDTQYF	TGTGCCAGCAAGAGGGATACAGATACGCAGTATTTT
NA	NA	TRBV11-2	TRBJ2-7	CASSLNRVEQYF	TGTGCCAGCAGCCTTAATCGGGTCGAGCAGTACTTC
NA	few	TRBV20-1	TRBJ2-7	CSAPPTGIYEQYF	TGCAGTGCCCCTCCCACAGGGATCTACGAGCAGTACTTC